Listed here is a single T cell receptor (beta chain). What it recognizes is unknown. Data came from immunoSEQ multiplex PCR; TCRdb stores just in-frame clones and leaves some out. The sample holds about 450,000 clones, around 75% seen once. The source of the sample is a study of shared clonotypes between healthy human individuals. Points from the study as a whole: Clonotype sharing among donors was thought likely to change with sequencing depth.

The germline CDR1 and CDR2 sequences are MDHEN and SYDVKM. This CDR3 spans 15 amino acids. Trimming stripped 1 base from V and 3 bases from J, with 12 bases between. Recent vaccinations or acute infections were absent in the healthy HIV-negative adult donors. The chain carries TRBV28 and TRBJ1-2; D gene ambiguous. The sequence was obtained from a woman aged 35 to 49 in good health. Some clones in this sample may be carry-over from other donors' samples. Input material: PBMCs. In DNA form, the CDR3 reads TGTGCCAGCAGTTTATCCCCCACCTCGGACTATGGCTACACCTTC. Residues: CASSLSPTSDYGYTF.